This TCR beta chain was retrieved from a study of CD8 T cells in Susac syndrome (dated by TCRdb to the late 2010s). Turning to the overall study: Repertoire sequencing was used to test whether CD8+ T cell activation and differentiation in Susac syndrome was antigen driven. Study-wide conclusions, independent of this receptor: The study acknowledged that relatively few individuals were included in the TCR sequencing and HLA analysis.

Peripheral blood CD8+ and CD4+ T cells from healthy donors, Susac syndrome patients and multiple sclerosis patients were profiled by high-throughput TCR beta sequencing. The multiple sclerosis controls were treatment-naive patients whose relapsing-remitting disease, either stable or active, fulfilled the revised McDonald criteria. Bulk CD8+ and CD4+ T cells were purified magnetically by negative isolation, whereas CD8+ TEMRA cells were enriched by FACS. Blood was collected in EDTA tubes and processed within 24 hours, with PBMCs isolated through density gradient centrifugation. PBMCs intended for TCR sequencing were cryopreserved in liquid nitrogen and were subsequently thawed in a 37 degrees C water bath. The sorted or isolated CD4+, CD8+ and CD8+ TEMRA cells reached a purity of at least 90%. RNA was extracted using the RNeasy kit, and roughly 0.5 to 1 ug of the RNA was reverse transcribed with random hexamers. TCR beta CDR3 regions were amplified with the immunoSEQ multiplex PCR assay covering 54 Vbeta and 13 Jbeta segments. PCR amplification bias was corrected by using a synthetic template baseline for primer optimization and computational correction. Processing in the source paper ran as follows. Reads were annotated to V, D and J genes according to IMGT and were analyzed with immunoSEQ Analyzer, with only productive sequences retained. To calculate clonality, Shannon entropy was normalized by log2 of the number of productive unique sequences and then subtracted from one. Public and private clones were assessed among the 100 most prevalent clones of each patient and control. A clone was defined as Susac-specific if it was absent from the healthy and MS cohorts, from over 1,000 published viral clones and from other ImmuneACCESS disease sequences. TCRdb took the public reads, trimmed them with fastp at Q25, ran MiXCR for clone calling and kept in-frame beta chains. CDR3 protein sequences are deduplicated, and each keeps its most common genes and DNA. None of the V and J calls come from the authors' own analysis; TCRdb made them. The sample table contains a few hundred thousand distinct CDR3 sequences; only one count was recorded for 95% of them. The biggest ten clones account for around 0.082% of the sample.

Worth noting for this clonotype: Its antigen is currently not known. The record has no base qualities; no much larger clone is one base away.

V was cut back by 1 base and J by 0 bases, leaving a gap of 10 bases between them. Inclusive of the bounding cysteine and phenylalanine, the CDR3 is 16 residues long. The retained sequence is limited to the CDR3, 48 bases, with the frame set at the first base. The germline V gene (reference sequence) yields LNHNV for CDR1 and YYDKDF for CDR2. Recombination linked TRBV15 to TRBJ1-5; no D gene call is confident. The receptor comes from a human donor with multiple sclerosis. The sequencing sample was made of CD4+ T cells from PBMCs. The CDR3 protein sequence reads: CATSRAPSNSNQPQHF. The DNA reads TGTGCCACCAGCAGAGCTCCGTCAAATAGCAATCAGCCCCAGCATTTT.